The sequence of this T cell receptor (beta chain) was determined in a study of T cells after yellow fever vaccination. Study-wide results and limits: The secondary response showed a weaker magnitude and a faster peak, day 5 versus 15.

The table lists this clonotype with a few counts. Its antigen is still unknown. Germline CDR1 reads ENHRY; CDR2 reads SYGVKD. The CDR3 contains 14 residues. V was pared by 0 bases and J by 8 bases, with 6 bases of the junction left unmatched. TCRdb itself ran the 5' RACE reads through MiXCR, one entry per CDR3 protein. The table has approximately 550,000 distinct CDR3 sequences, less than 15% seen once. This sequence originates from a man aged 25 to 40 who received the YFV17D yellow fever vaccine. This chain uses TRBV10-3 with TRBJ1-2; TRBD1 matches 7 bases. Here the sequenced sample was PBMCs, taken on the day of the yellow fever booster vaccination. CDR3 DNA: TGTGCCATCAGTGAGTCGGGGACAGTTCGCGGCTACACCTTC. Translated: CAISESGTVRGYTF.